Each of the 2 T cell receptor beta chains below was sequenced from the same sample in a study of shared T cell receptors in the human thymus. Sequencing used immunoSEQ multiplex PCR; TCRdb keeps in-frame clones, though not all of them. This repertoire shows hundreds of thousands of clones, approximately 87% found once; its top ten account for about 0.0094%. The same specimen was also included in a second study, on human thymus T cells.

The sequenced sample consisted of thymocytes. These receptors came from a boy younger than two with a congenital heart defect.

The chain couples TRBV11-2 to TRBJ2-1; TRBD2 is a possible D gene (7 bases). The CDR3 covers 16 residues. CDR1 and CDR2 (germline): SGHAT, FQNNGV. Between the trimmed V and J ends, which lost 5 bases and 7 bases, there was a span of 21 bases. CDR3 sequence reads: CASSPMRGGDANEQFF. The CDR3 DNA reads as TGTGCCAGCAGCCCCATGAGGGGGGGGGATGCAAATGAGCAGTTCTTC.

The chain joins TRBV7-9 to TRBJ1-2; D ambiguous. Trimming shortened V by 5 bases and J by 5 bases, and 18 bases separated the two germline ends. The CDR3 spans 15 residues. Looked up from germline, CDR1 is SEHNR and CDR2 is FQNEAQ (reference sequence). Written as DNA, the CDR3 is TGTGCCAGCAGCCCATCCAGGACTGGGATTTATGGCTACACCTTC. Protein sequence: CASSPSRTGIYGYTF.